This TCR beta chain stems from a study of shared clonotypes between healthy human individuals. Broader study findings: Memory subsets had estimated richness that was generally smaller than that of naive subsets.

Terminally differentiated effector memory CD45RA+ cells were excluded from the naive CD8 cells, which were CD45RO-negative and positively selected for CCR7. Germline CDR1 reads SGHDN; CDR2 reads FVKESK. The CDR3 spans 16 residues. The V gene end was trimmed by 1 base and the J gene end by 2 bases; junction bases not matched to a gene: 2. Sequencing used immunoSEQ multiplex PCR; TCRdb keeps in-frame clones, though not all of them. The repertoire holds about 2.1 million clones, with around 93% as singletons. As for this clone: Its antigen is currently unknown.

The chain is built from TRBV14 and TRBJ2-3; 11 bases align to TRBD2. This sequence was found in a man aged 18 to 30 in good health. Some clones in this sample may be carry-over from other donors' samples. The material sequenced was naive CD8+ T cells from PBMCs. The CDR3 bases are TGTGCCAGCAGCCAAGGACTAGCGGGATACACAGATACGCAGTATTTT. It specifies CASSQGLAGYTDTQYF.